These T cell receptor beta chains were read from a single sample in a study of control samples from healthy donors and cancer patients. Sequenced by immunoSEQ multiplex PCR; TCRdb stores in-frame clones only, minus some. The sample holds approximately 100,000 clones, approximately 82% seen once. The sequenced sample was blood. The receptors shown here come from a man in his fifties or sixties in good health. Each CDR3 is given with its conserved first and last residue. A D gene is named only where the DNA matches it firmly. The listing skips clone size in some rows; elsewhere it reads once, few, many or a size class.

D gene: NA; V gene: TRBV7-2; clone size: NA; J gene: TRBJ2-3; CDR3 protein: CASSPSRGTDTQYF; CDR3 DNA: TGTGCCAGCAGCCCCTCCAGGGGAACAGATACGCAGTATTTT
D gene: NA; V gene: TRBV30; clone size: NA; J gene: TRBJ2-7; CDR3 protein: CAWREDSYSYEQYF; CDR3 DNA: TGTGCCTGGAGGGAGGACAGCTACTCCTACGAGCAGTACTTC
D gene: NA; V gene: TRBV15; clone size: NA; J gene: TRBJ2-7; CDR3 protein: CATSREFDGASEQYF; CDR3 DNA: TGTGCCACCAGCAGAGAGTTCGACGGAGCGAGCGAGCAGTACTTC
D gene: TRBD1; V gene: TRBV4-1; clone size: NA; J gene: TRBJ2-5; CDR3 protein: CASSHPRTGKETQYF; CDR3 DNA: TGCGCCAGCAGCCATCCAAGGACAGGGAAAGAGACCCAGTACTTC
D gene: NA; V gene: TRBV5-1; clone size: NA; J gene: TRBJ2-7; CDR3 protein: CASSLGLDEQYF; CDR3 DNA: TGCGCCAGCAGCTTGGGACTCGACGAGCAGTACTTC
D gene: NA; V gene: TRBV5-5; clone size: NA; J gene: TRBJ1-2; CDR3 protein: CASSLEAGAEYGYTF; CDR3 DNA: TGTGCCAGCAGCTTGGAGGCGGGGGCGGAATATGGCTACACCTTC
D gene: NA; V gene: TRBV5-1; clone size: NA; J gene: TRBJ1-1; CDR3 protein: CASSWNREIEAFF; CDR3 DNA: TGCGCCAGCAGCTGGAACCGGGAGATAGAGGCTTTCTTT
D gene: NA; V gene: TRBV7-9; clone size: NA; J gene: TRBJ2-7; CDR3 protein: CASSPRTTSYEQYF; CDR3 DNA: TGTGCCAGCAGCCCCCGCACAACCTCGTACGAGCAGTACTTC
D gene: NA; V gene: TRBV6-2/TRBV6-3; clone size: many; J gene: TRBJ2-7; CDR3 protein: CASSYDGASYEQYF; CDR3 DNA: TGTGCCAGCAGTTATGACGGAGCTTCCTACGAGCAGTACTTC
D gene: TRBD2; V gene: TRBV7-3; clone size: NA; J gene: TRBJ2-3; CDR3 protein: CASSPQPRGEDGTDTQYF; CDR3 DNA: TGTGCCAGCAGCCCGCAGCCGCGGGGGGAGGATGGCACAGATACGCAGTATTTT
D gene: NA; V gene: TRBV28; clone size: NA; J gene: TRBJ2-3; CDR3 protein: CASSFGFSSESTDTQYF; CDR3 DNA: TGTGCCAGCAGTTTTGGGTTCTCTAGCGAGAGCACAGATACGCAGTATTTT
D gene: NA; V gene: TRBV10-1; clone size: NA; J gene: TRBJ2-1; CDR3 protein: CASSRNNEQFF; CDR3 DNA: TGCGCCAGCAGTCGTAACAATGAGCAGTTCTTC
D gene: NA; V gene: TRBV19; clone size: NA; J gene: TRBJ1-1; CDR3 protein: CATGPRGSLNTEAFF; CDR3 DNA: TGTGCCACGGGACCCCGAGGCAGTTTGAACACTGAAGCTTTCTTT
D gene: NA; V gene: TRBV19; clone size: few; J gene: TRBJ1-5; CDR3 protein: CASLGTSNQPQHF; CDR3 DNA: TGTGCCTCTCTGGGGACAAGCAATCAGCCCCAGCATTTT
D gene: TRBD2; V gene: TRBV7-9; clone size: once; J gene: TRBJ2-5; CDR3 protein: CASSFSGSGETQYF; CDR3 DNA: TGTGCCAGCAGCTTTAGCGGGAGTGGTGAGACCCAGTACTTC
D gene: TRBD1; V gene: TRBV11-1; clone size: NA; J gene: TRBJ2-2; CDR3 protein: CASSLSRTGHTGELFF; CDR3 DNA: TGTGCCAGCAGCCTGAGTAGGACAGGGCACACCGGGGAGCTGTTTTTT
D gene: NA; V gene: TRBV4-1; clone size: NA; J gene: TRBJ2-1; CDR3 protein: CASSQDPLTEQFF; CDR3 DNA: TGCGCCAGCAGCCAAGATCCCTTGACTGAGCAGTTCTTC
D gene: NA; V gene: TRBV21-1; clone size: NA; J gene: TRBJ2-7; CDR3 protein: CASSPSGYEQYF; CDR3 DNA: TGTGCCAGCAGCCCTTCTGGCTACGAGCAGTACTTC
D gene: NA; V gene: TRBV24-1; clone size: NA; J gene: TRBJ2-4; CDR3 protein: CATSGAGQNIQYF; CDR3 DNA: TGTGCCACCAGTGGGGCAGGGCAAAACATTCAGTACTTC
D gene: NA; V gene: TRBV7-9; clone size: NA; J gene: TRBJ1-1; CDR3 protein: CASCDDRWNTEAFF; CDR3 DNA: TGTGCCAGCTGCGATGACAGATGGAACACTGAAGCTTTCTTT
D gene: TRBD1; V gene: TRBV5-4; clone size: NA; J gene: TRBJ2-5; CDR3 protein: CASSQETGATLETQYF; CDR3 DNA: TGTGCCAGCAGCCAGGAGACAGGGGCAACCTTGGAGACCCAGTACTTC
D gene: NA; V gene: TRBV5-1; clone size: NA; J gene: TRBJ2-5; CDR3 protein: CASTGGGAQETQYF; CDR3 DNA: TGCGCCAGCACTGGGGGCGGAGCGCAAGAGACCCAGTACTTC
D gene: NA; V gene: TRBV4-2; clone size: few; J gene: TRBJ2-7; CDR3 protein: CASSQDPRSIVEQYF; CDR3 DNA: TGTGCCAGCAGCCAAGATCCTAGGTCCATCGTCGAGCAGTACTTC
D gene: NA; V gene: TRBV5-5; clone size: NA; J gene: TRBJ2-5; CDR3 protein: CASSPELGSYQETQYF; CDR3 DNA: TGTGCCAGCAGCCCCGAGCTTGGCTCGTACCAAGAGACCCAGTACTTC
D gene: NA; V gene: TRBV9; clone size: NA; J gene: TRBJ2-2; CDR3 protein: CASSAQTGTGELFF; CDR3 DNA: TGTGCCAGCAGCGCCCAAACTGGGACCGGGGAGCTGTTTTTT
D gene: TRBD2; V gene: TRBV5-1; clone size: NA; J gene: TRBJ2-1; CDR3 protein: CASSLGGRAIKSEQFF; CDR3 DNA: TGCGCCAGCAGCTTAGGCGGGAGGGCCATAAAGAGTGAGCAGTTCTTC
D gene: NA; V gene: TRBV3-1/TRBV3-2; clone size: NA; J gene: TRBJ2-1; CDR3 protein: CASSQDRTNEQFF; CDR3 DNA: TGTGCCAGCAGCCAGGACCGAACAAATGAGCAGTTCTTC
D gene: NA; V gene: TRBV11-2; clone size: NA; J gene: TRBJ1-1; CDR3 protein: CASSRRGDTEAFF; CDR3 DNA: TGTGCCAGCAGCCGGAGAGGGGACACTGAAGCTTTCTTT
D gene: TRBD2; V gene: TRBV7-8; clone size: once; J gene: TRBJ2-3; CDR3 protein: CASSPGTSGGLRTDTQYF; CDR3 DNA: TGTGCCAGCAGCCCCGGGACTAGCGGGGGGCTTCGCACAGATACGCAGTATTTT
D gene: NA; V gene: TRBV11-2; clone size: NA; J gene: TRBJ2-1; CDR3 protein: CASSLGEGTGNEQFF; CDR3 DNA: TGTGCCAGCAGCTTGGGGGAAGGGACGGGGAATGAGCAGTTCTTC
D gene: TRBD2; V gene: TRBV30; clone size: NA; J gene: TRBJ2-1; CDR3 protein: CAWSVLAGNRQFF; CDR3 DNA: TGTGCCTGGAGTGTACTAGCGGGAAACAGGCAGTTCTTC
D gene: TRBD2; V gene: TRBV7-8; clone size: NA; J gene: TRBJ2-7; CDR3 protein: CASSFPTSGILGEQYF; CDR3 DNA: TGTGCCAGCAGCTTCCCGACTAGCGGGATACTAGGCGAGCAGTACTTC
D gene: TRBD1; V gene: TRBV4-1; clone size: NA; J gene: TRBJ1-5; CDR3 protein: CASSLNQGADQPQHF; CDR3 DNA: TGCGCCAGCAGCCTAAATCAGGGGGCGGATCAGCCCCAGCATTTT
D gene: TRBD1; V gene: TRBV30; clone size: few; J gene: TRBJ1-2; CDR3 protein: CAWSVQGGGGYGYTF; CDR3 DNA: TGTGCCTGGAGTGTTCAAGGGGGCGGCGGCTATGGCTACACCTTC
D gene: NA; V gene: TRBV28; clone size: once; J gene: TRBJ1-1; CDR3 protein: CASSPSRRGSEAFF; CDR3 DNA: TGTGCCAGCAGTCCCTCGCGGAGGGGGTCTGAAGCTTTCTTT
D gene: TRBD2; V gene: TRBV4-1; clone size: NA; J gene: TRBJ2-1; CDR3 protein: CASSQGLAGGPEFNEQFF; CDR3 DNA: TGCGCCAGCAGCCAGGGCCTAGCGGGAGGGCCAGAGTTCAATGAGCAGTTCTTC
D gene: TRBD1; V gene: TRBV4-1; clone size: NA; J gene: TRBJ1-4; CDR3 protein: CASSPSGGQGSEKLFF; CDR3 DNA: TGCGCCAGCAGTCCGAGTGGGGGACAGGGTAGTGAAAAACTGTTTTTT
D gene: NA; V gene: TRBV5-8; clone size: NA; J gene: TRBJ2-7; CDR3 protein: CASSLVNALGQYF; CDR3 DNA: TGTGCCAGCAGCCTCGTCAATGCTCTGGGGCAGTACTTC
D gene: NA; V gene: TRBV6-1; clone size: many; J gene: TRBJ1-3; CDR3 protein: CASSEAVDNSGNTIYF; CDR3 DNA: TGTGCCAGCAGTGAAGCGGTGGACAACTCTGGAAACACCATATATTTT
D gene: TRBD2; V gene: TRBV5-4; clone size: NA; J gene: TRBJ2-2; CDR3 protein: CASSRLAGQNTGELFF; CDR3 DNA: TGTGCCAGCAGCCGACTAGCGGGGCAGAACACCGGGGAGCTGTTTTTT
D gene: TRBD1; V gene: TRBV6-4; clone size: NA; J gene: TRBJ2-3; CDR3 protein: CASSRQGGTDTQYF; CDR3 DNA: TGTGCCAGCAGCCGACAGGGCGGCACAGATACGCAGTATTTT
D gene: NA; V gene: TRBV7-9; clone size: NA; J gene: TRBJ1-2; CDR3 protein: CASSEGLPGNYGYTF; CDR3 DNA: TGTGCCAGCAGCGAGGGACTTCCGGGAAACTATGGCTACACCTTC
D gene: NA; V gene: TRBV12-5; clone size: NA; J gene: TRBJ2-2; CDR3 protein: CASGFAGDGVLNTGELFF; CDR3 DNA: TGTGCTAGTGGTTTCGCTGGGGACGGCGTATTGAACACCGGGGAGCTGTTTTTT
D gene: NA; V gene: TRBV5-1; clone size: NA; J gene: TRBJ2-7; CDR3 protein: CASSLDGTPYEQYF; CDR3 DNA: TGCGCCAGCAGCTTGGACGGGACCCCTTACGAGCAGTACTTC
D gene: NA; V gene: TRBV3-1/TRBV3-2; clone size: NA; J gene: TRBJ1-1; CDR3 protein: CASSMYRDTEAFF; CDR3 DNA: TGTGCCAGCAGCATGTACAGGGACACTGAAGCTTTCTTT
D gene: TRBD1; V gene: TRBV30; clone size: NA; J gene: TRBJ2-5; CDR3 protein: CAFSMDRGQETQYF; CDR3 DNA: TGTGCCTTCTCGATGGACAGGGGACAAGAGACCCAGTACTTC
D gene: NA; V gene: TRBV6-5; clone size: NA; J gene: TRBJ2-7; CDR3 protein: CASNTPGAPYEQYF; CDR3 DNA: TGTGCCAGCAATACTCCTGGGGCCCCCTACGAGCAGTACTTC
D gene: TRBD2; V gene: TRBV14; clone size: NA; J gene: TRBJ2-5; CDR3 protein: CASSPGLAGVETQYF; CDR3 DNA: TGTGCCAGCAGCCCGGGACTAGCGGGAGTAGAGACCCAGTACTTC
D gene: NA; V gene: TRBV5-8; clone size: once; J gene: TRBJ2-1; CDR3 protein: CASSLARYNEQFF; CDR3 DNA: TGTGCCAGCAGCTTGGCCAGGTACAATGAGCAGTTCTTC
D gene: NA; V gene: TRBV27; clone size: NA; J gene: TRBJ2-5; CDR3 protein: CASSLRLRRSSGETQYF; CDR3 DNA: TGTGCCAGCAGTTTGAGGCTCAGGAGATCTAGTGGAGAGACCCAGTACTTC
D gene: TRBD1; V gene: TRBV3-1/TRBV3-2; clone size: NA; J gene: TRBJ1-6; CDR3 protein: CASSARTGPVPPLHF; CDR3 DNA: TGTGCCAGCAGCGCCCGGACAGGGCCAGTTCCACCCCTCCACTTT
D gene: NA; V gene: TRBV19; clone size: NA; J gene: TRBJ2-7; CDR3 protein: CASSMNPAGYEQYF; CDR3 DNA: TGTGCCAGTAGTATGAACCCAGCGGGCTACGAGCAGTACTTC
D gene: TRBD1; V gene: TRBV29-1; clone size: NA; J gene: TRBJ2-2; CDR3 protein: CSAQDRAIGELFF; CDR3 DNA: TGCAGCGCCCAAGACAGGGCGATCGGGGAGCTGTTTTTT
D gene: NA; V gene: TRBV19; clone size: few; J gene: TRBJ2-3; CDR3 protein: CASSTQGTDTQYF; CDR3 DNA: TGTGCCAGTAGTACACAGGGCACAGATACGCAGTATTTT
D gene: NA; V gene: TRBV19; clone size: NA; J gene: TRBJ1-2; CDR3 protein: CASAGTGGAYGYTF; CDR3 DNA: TGTGCCTCCGCCGGGACGGGGGGGGCTTATGGCTACACCTTC
D gene: TRBD1; V gene: TRBV14; clone size: NA; J gene: TRBJ1-1; CDR3 protein: CASSRTGDGNTEAFF; CDR3 DNA: TGTGCCAGCAGCCGGACAGGGGATGGGAACACTGAAGCTTTCTTT
D gene: TRBD1; V gene: TRBV4-1; clone size: NA; J gene: TRBJ1-4; CDR3 protein: CASSLQGVGEKLFF; CDR3 DNA: TGCGCCAGCAGCCTACAGGGGGTCGGTGAAAAACTGTTTTTT
D gene: NA; V gene: TRBV10-2; clone size: NA; J gene: TRBJ2-3; CDR3 protein: CASSLRADTQYF; CDR3 DNA: TGCGCCAGCAGCCTTAGAGCAGATACGCAGTATTTT
D gene: NA; V gene: TRBV7-3; clone size: NA; J gene: TRBJ2-2; CDR3 protein: CASSLNGAIGELFF; CDR3 DNA: TGTGCCAGCAGCTTAAATGGGGCGATCGGGGAGCTGTTTTTT